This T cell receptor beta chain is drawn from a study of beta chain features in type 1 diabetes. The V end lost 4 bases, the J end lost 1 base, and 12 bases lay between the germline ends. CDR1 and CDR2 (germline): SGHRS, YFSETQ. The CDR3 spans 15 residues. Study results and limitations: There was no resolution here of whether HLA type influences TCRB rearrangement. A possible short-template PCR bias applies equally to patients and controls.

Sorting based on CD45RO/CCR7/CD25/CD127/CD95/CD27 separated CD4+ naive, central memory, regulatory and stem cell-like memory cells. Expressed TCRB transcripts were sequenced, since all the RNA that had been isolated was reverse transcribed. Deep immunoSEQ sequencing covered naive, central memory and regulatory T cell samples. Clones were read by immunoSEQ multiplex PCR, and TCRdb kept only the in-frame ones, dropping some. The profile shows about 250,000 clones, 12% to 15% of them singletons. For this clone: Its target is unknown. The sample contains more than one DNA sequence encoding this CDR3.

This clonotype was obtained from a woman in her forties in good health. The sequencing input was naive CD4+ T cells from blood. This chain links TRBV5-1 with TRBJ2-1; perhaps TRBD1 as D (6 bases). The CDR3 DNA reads TGCGCCAGCAGCAACACAGGGTCTTCCTACAATGAGCAGTTCTTC. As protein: CASSNTGSSYNEQFF. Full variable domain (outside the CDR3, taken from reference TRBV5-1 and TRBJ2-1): KAGVTQTPRYLIKTRGQQVTLSCSPISGHRSVSWYQQTPGQGLQFLFEYFSETQRNKGNFPGRFSGRQFSNSRSEMNVSTLELGDSALYLCASSNTGSSYNEQFFGPGTRLTVL.